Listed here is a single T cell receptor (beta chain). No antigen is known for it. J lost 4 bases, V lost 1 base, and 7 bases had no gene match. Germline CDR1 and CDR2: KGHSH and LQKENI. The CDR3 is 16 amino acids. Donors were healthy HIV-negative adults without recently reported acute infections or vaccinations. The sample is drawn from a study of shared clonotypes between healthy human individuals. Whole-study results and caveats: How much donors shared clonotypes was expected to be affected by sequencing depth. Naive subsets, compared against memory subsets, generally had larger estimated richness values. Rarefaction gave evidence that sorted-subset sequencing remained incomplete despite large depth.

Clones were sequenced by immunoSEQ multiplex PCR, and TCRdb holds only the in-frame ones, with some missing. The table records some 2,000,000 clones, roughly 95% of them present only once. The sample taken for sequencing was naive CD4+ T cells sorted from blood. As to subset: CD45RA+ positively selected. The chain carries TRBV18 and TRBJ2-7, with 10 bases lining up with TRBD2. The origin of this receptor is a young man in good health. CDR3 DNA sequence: TGTGCCAGCTCACCACTTAAGTCTAGCGGGAGTTACGAGCAGTACTTC. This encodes CASSPLKSSGSYEQYF.